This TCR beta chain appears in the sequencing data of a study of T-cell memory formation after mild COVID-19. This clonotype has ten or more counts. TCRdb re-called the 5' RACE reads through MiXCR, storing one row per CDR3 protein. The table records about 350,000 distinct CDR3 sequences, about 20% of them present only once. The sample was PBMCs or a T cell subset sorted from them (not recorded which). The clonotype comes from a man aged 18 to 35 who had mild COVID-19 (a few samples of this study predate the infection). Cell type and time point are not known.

The CDR3 protein is CASSLAPSNQPQHF. The CDR3 DNA is TGTGCCAGCAGCTTAGCCCCCAGCAATCAGCCCCAGCATTTT. The J gene is TRBJ1-5, the V gene TRBV7-2; D ambiguous. V was pared by 0 bases and J by 1 base, with 4 bases between. Germline CDR1 reads SGHTA; CDR2 reads FQGNSA. The CDR3 totals 14 residues.